This T cell receptor (beta chain) comes out of a study of shared clonotypes between healthy human individuals. This clone has just a few counts. Authors' methods: From ImmunoSEQ came sequences covering only the junction and carrying no quality scores, so filtering differed. Produced via immunoSEQ multiplex PCR; TCRdb's table is partial and in-frame only. V, J and clone size are those of that table, while D and trimming were read from the DNA. The sample gives some 1 million clones, around 74% of which show up once; approximately 1.5% is in the top ten. The sequence was collected from a man younger than 35 in good health. Input material: memory CD4+ T cells sorted from blood. Regarding subset: CD45RA-negative fraction.

DNA of the CDR3: TGTGCCAGCAGCCCGGTTTGGGGGCAGGGGAGAGAGACCCAGTACTTC. It is translated as CASSPVWGQGRETQYF. The V gene is TRBV7-6, the J gene TRBJ2-5; weak D call: TRBD1 (6 bases). The CDR3 is 16 residues long. V was pared by 5 bases and J by 4 bases, with 20 bases between. Per the germline V gene, CDR1 is SGHVS and CDR2 is FNYEAQ. Based on the CDR3 plus reference TRBV7-6 and TRBJ2-5, the full variable domain is GAGVSQSPRYKVTKRGQDVALRCDPISGHVSLYWYRQALGQGPEFLTYFNYEAQQDKSGLPNDRFSAERPEGSISTLTIQRTEQRDSAMYRCASSPVWGQGRETQYFGPGTRLLVL.